One T cell receptor beta chain is described in this entry. The antigen remains undetermined. The data originate from a study of shared clonotypes between healthy human individuals. Overall study findings and caveats: The study found lower generation probabilities in non-shared clonotypes than in those shared by all four donors.

The CDR3 runs to 17 residues. The V segment lost 0 bases and the J segment 2 bases; nucleotides outside the gene matches: 6. Germline V lookup: CDR1 SGHRS, CDR2 YFSETQ. Sequencing was at deep level. Original processing methods: Filtering differed, since immunoSEQ gave only junction sequences and no quality scores. Repertoires were generated with immunoSEQ multiplex PCR, while TCRdb's copy carries only in-frame clones and drops some. V and J calls and clone size are copied from that table; D and trimming were computed from the DNA. The sample contains 2 million to 3 million clones, 93% of which appear only once. CD4+ cell separation produced CD45RA+ naive and CD45RA-negative memory subsets.

This chain uses TRBV5-1 with TRBJ2-3; 10 positions agree with TRBD2. Material: naive CD4+ T cells from PBMCs. The subset denotes: CD45RA+ positively selected. The clonotype was recovered from a man aged 18 to 30 in good health. Some clones in this sample may be carry-over from other donors' samples. The CDR3 DNA follows: TGCGCCAGCAGCTTGGGGGTAGCGGGAGGTCTCACAGATACGCAGTATTTT. Protein product: CASSLGVAGGLTDTQYF.